The next 18 T cell receptor beta chains were all read from a single sample in a study of monozygotic twins with cystic fibrosis. Generated by immunoSEQ multiplex PCR, the TCRdb table keeps only in-frame clones and is missing some. The sample records more than 25,000 clones, 90% being singletons. The material sequenced was blood. The source of these receptors is a girl aged 2 to 9 with cystic fibrosis.

This rearrangement joins TRBV15 to TRBJ1-2, with 8 positions matching TRBD1. V was pared by 4 bases and J by 4 bases, with 5 bases of the junction left unmatched. The CDR3 runs to 14 residues. From germline, CDR1 is LNHNV and CDR2 YYDKDF (reference sequence). As DNA, the CDR3 is TGTGCCACCAGCACTGACAGGGGAGTCTATGGCTACACCTTC. Amino acids: CATSTDRGVYGYTF. The full variable domain, completed using reference TRBV15 and TRBJ1-2, is DAMVIQNPRYQVTQFGKPVTLSCSQTLNHNVMYWYQQKSSQAPKLLFHYYDKDFNNEADTPDNFQSRRPNTSFCFLDIRSPGLGDTAMYLCATSTDRGVYGYTFGSGTRLTVV.

This chain connects TRBV25-1 to TRBJ1-1; perhaps TRBD1 as D (6 bases). The germline gives CDR1 MGHDK, CDR2 SYGVNS. V lost 4 bases, J lost 3 bases, and 18 bases lay in between. The CDR3 extends over 16 amino acids. This CDR3 is CASSAPLTGPDTEAFF. The CDR3 DNA follows: TGTGCCAGCAGTGCCCCCCTTACAGGGCCCGACACTGAAGCTTTCTTT.

This sequence joins TRBV18 and TRBJ2-5, with D unresolved. V gave up 3 bases and J gave up 5 bases, with 10 bases separating them. The CDR3 is 13 amino acids. From germline, CDR1 is KGHSH and CDR2 LQKENI. The CDR3 here is CASSPALGETQYF. The CDR3 DNA is TGTGCCAGCTCACCGGCCTTGGGGGAGACCCAGTACTTC.

V usage is TRBV6-6 and J usage is TRBJ1-2; D not resolved. V lost 0 bases and J lost 8, with 13 bases in between. The CDR3 has 14 amino acids. The germline CDR1 and CDR2 sequences are MNHNY and SVGAGI (reference sequence). This chain's CDR3 is CASSYSLGPLGYTF. In DNA, the CDR3 is TGTGCCAGCAGTTACTCCCTAGGGCCCCTGGGCTACACCTTC.

This clone was counted a single time. This chain joins TRBV14 and TRBJ2-3; 10 nucleotides align to TRBD1. V was clipped by 1 base and J by 3 bases; unmatched bases: 7. The CDR3 sequence is 17 residues long. Germline lookup yields CDR1 SGHDN and CDR2 FVKESK. CDR3 protein: CASSQGRQGAGTDTQYF. The CDR3 bases are TGTGCCAGCAGCCAAGGAAGACAGGGGGCGGGAACAGATACGCAGTATTTT.

This chain uses TRBV19 with TRBJ1-1; tentatively, D is TRBD1 (6 bases). The CDR3 sequence is 15 residues long. The germline V and J ends were trimmed by 7 bases and 4 bases, with 19 bases remaining between them. Germline V gene lookup returns CDR1 LNHDA and CDR2 SQIVND (reference sequence). The CDR3 DNA reads as TGTGCCAGTACAAGACCTCAGGGGATCCGCACTGAAGCTTTCTTT. This sequence encodes CASTRPQGIRTEAFF.

The genes are TRBV9 and TRBJ2-1; 10 nucleotides line up with TRBD2. Germline V lookup: CDR1 SGDLS, CDR2 YYNGEE. The length of the CDR3 is 17 residues. V lost 3 bases, J lost 7 bases, and 13 bases stayed unmatched. The CDR3 sequence: CASSAPSGGLDWNEQFF. CDR3 coding DNA: TGTGCCAGCAGCGCCCCTAGCGGGGGCCTTGATTGGAATGAGCAGTTCTTC.

V is TRBV18 and J is TRBJ1-2; D is uncertain. CDR3 length: 11 residues. Germline lookup yields CDR1 KGHSH and CDR2 LQKENI. V was pared by 2 bases and J by 7 bases, with 5 bases between. CDR3: CASSPGRGYTF. The CDR3 DNA sequence: TGTGCCAGCTCACCAGGACGTGGCTACACCTTC.

The V and J genes are TRBV18 and TRBJ2-1; 8 bases align to TRBD1. The CDR3 is made up of 17 amino acids. V gave up 8 bases and J gave up 4 bases; unmatched junction bases: 16. The germline V gene has CDR1 KGHSH and CDR2 LQKENI. The CDR3 here is CASQQSSGTGVYNEQFF. In DNA form, the CDR3 reads TGTGCCAGCCAACAATCTTCCGGGACAGGAGTTTACAATGAGCAGTTCTTC. The whole variable domain, remainder taken from reference TRBV18 and TRBJ2-1, is NAGVMQNPRHLVRRRGQEARLRCSPMKGHSHVYWYRQLPEEGLKFMVYLQKENIIDESGMPKERFSAEFPKEGPSILRIQQVVRGDSAAYFCASQQSSGTGVYNEQFFGPGTRLTVL.

The V call is TRBV29-1, the J call TRBJ2-7; 7 positions match TRBD1. The CDR3 has 15 residues. The germline CDR1 and CDR2 sequences are SQVTM and ANQGSEA. V trimming: 5 bases; J trimming: 0 bases; junction bases outside the gene matches: 10. CDR3 nucleotide sequence: TGCAGCGTTTACCGGGACAGCCCCTACTCCTACGAGCAGTACTTC. This sequence encodes CSVYRDSPYSYEQYF.

This chain joins TRBV5-8 and TRBJ1-6; TRBD1 agrees at 8 bases. CDR3 size: 19 residues. Germline loops: CDR1 SGHTS, CDR2 YDEGEE. V shed 3 bases, J shed 0 bases, and the junction held 11 bases outside the gene matches. CDR3 nucleotide sequence: TGTGCCAGCAGCTACCACTGGACAGGGTATAACTCCTATAATTCACCCCTCCACTTT. As protein: CASSYHWTGYNSYNSPLHF.

This chain uses TRBV6-5 with TRBJ2-5; 7 nucleotides align to TRBD2. The length of the CDR3 is 15 residues. CDR1 and CDR2 from the germline V gene are MNHEY and SVGAGI. The V and J ends lost 0 bases and 5 bases, in that order; junction bases with no gene match: 6. This chain's CDR3 is CASSYSTSWTETQYF. The CDR3 DNA sequence: TGTGCCAGCAGTTACTCGACTAGCTGGACGGAGACCCAGTACTTC.

This sequence joins TRBV7-9 and TRBJ1-2, with TRBD1 as a possible D gene (6 bases). Trimming stripped 7 bases from V and 4 bases from J, with 16 bases between. Germline CDR1 reads SEHNR; CDR2 reads FQNEAQ (reference sequence). This CDR3 region has 14 residues. The DNA of the CDR3 is TGTGCCAGCACGTCCTATGGGGGCGTCTATGGCTACACCTTC. Its protein product is CASTSYGGVYGYTF.

The V gene is TRBV7-9, the J gene TRBJ2-5, with D possibly TRBD1 on 5 matching bases. Germline V lookup: CDR1 SEHNR, CDR2 FQNEAQ (reference sequence). The CDR3 has 14 amino acids. V was pared by 0 bases and J by 1 base, with 6 bases between. The CDR3 DNA reads TGTGCCAGCAGCTTAGCGGGGCTCCAAGAGACCCAGTACTTC. Amino acid sequence: CASSLAGLQETQYF. The full variable domain, its missing parts supplied by reference TRBV7-9 and TRBJ2-5, is DTGVSQNPRHKITKRGQNVTFRCDPISEHNRLYWYRQTLGQGPEFLTYFQNEAQLEKSRLLSDRFSAERPKGSFSTLEIQRTEQGDSAMYLCASSLAGLQETQYFGPGTRLLVL.

The J gene is TRBJ2-4, the V gene TRBV30, with 9 positions matching TRBD1. The CDR3 loop spans 15 amino acids. The germline gives CDR1 GTSNPN, CDR2 SVGIG (reference sequence). V was clipped by 1 base and J by 6 bases; unmatched bases: 7. Here the CDR3 reads CAWSALPGQGNIQYF. CDR3 DNA: TGTGCCTGGAGTGCTCTTCCGGGACAGGGAAACATTCAGTACTTC.

This chain connects TRBV7-9 to TRBJ2-7, with D perhaps TRBD2 (5 bases). CDR1 is SEHNR and CDR2 is FQNEAQ in the germline V gene (reference sequence). CDR3 length: 16 amino acids. The V gene lost 5 bases and the J gene lost 6 bases, with 23 bases spanning the gap. The CDR3 region is CASSPSGSRIGSEQYF. CDR3 nucleotides: TGTGCCAGCAGCCCTAGTGGGAGCAGGATTGGGTCCGAGCAGTACTTC. Together with reference TRBV7-9 and TRBJ2-7, the CDR3 gives the full variable domain: DTGVSQNPRHKITKRGQNVTFRCDPISEHNRLYWYRQTLGQGPEFLTYFQNEAQLEKSRLLSDRFSAERPKGSFSTLEIQRTEQGDSAMYLCASSPSGSRIGSEQYFGPGTRLTVT.

V gene TRBV29-1 combines with J gene TRBJ1-1, with D maybe TRBD1 (6 bases). Germline CDR1 reads SQVTM; CDR2 reads ANQGSEA. The CDR3 has 13 amino acids. V lost 3 bases and J lost 7, with 15 bases in between. This CDR3 reads CSVESQGFGEAFF. Written as DNA, the CDR3 is TGCAGCGTTGAGAGTCAGGGGTTCGGTGAAGCTTTCTTT.

For the CDR3, the DNA is TGTGCCAGCAGTGAAATAGCGGGGCCGTACTACGAGCAGTACTTC. Translating it yields CASSEIAGPYYEQYF. The J gene is TRBJ2-7, the V gene TRBV2, with 8 bases matching TRBD2. The CDR3 extends over 15 amino acids. CDR1 SNHLY and CDR2 FYNNEI come from the germline V gene. After removal of 2 bases from V and 3 bases from J, the junction contained 6 bases not matched to a gene.